This is a list of T cell receptor beta chains from one sample in a study of cytomegalovirus exposure and HLA in healthy donors. Clones were sequenced by immunoSEQ multiplex PCR, and TCRdb holds only the in-frame ones, with some missing. Here the sample table reports 65,000 to 85,000 clones. The sample consisted of PBMCs. These receptors were obtained from a woman in her sixties in good health and CMV-seronegative. CDR3s include the opening cysteine and the closing phenylalanine or tryptophan. D genes are given only for firm matches.

>15|-|TRBJ2-1|TRBV2
TGTGCCAGCAGGCTTAGCCCCGATTTTACCAATGAGCAGTTCTTC
CASRLSPDFTNEQFF
>16|-|TRBJ1-3|TRBV7-3
TGTGCCAGCAGGCCAGAGCGGGGAGGGTGGTGGAACACCATATATTTT
CASRPERGGWWNTIYF
>13|-|TRBJ2-1|TRBV6-1
TGTGCCAGCAGTGAGCGACTATCAAATGAGCAGTTCTTC
CASSERLSNEQFF
>14|TRBD1|TRBJ2-7|TRBV9
TGTGCCAGCAGCCTTTGGACAGGGGGCTACGAGCAGTACTTC
CASSLWTGGYEQYF
>11|-|TRBJ2-7|TRBV25-1
TGTGCCAGCAGTGCCGCGTACGAGCAGTACTTC
CASSAAYEQYF
>14|-|TRBJ1-4|TRBV7-9
TGTGCCAGCAGCCCCGTAGCAACTAATGAAAAACTGTTTTTT
CASSPVATNEKLFF
>18|TRBD2|TRBJ2-5|TRBV4-3
TGCGCCAGCAGCCAAGATACCCTAGCGGGAGGGGTGCAAGAGACCCAGTACTTC
CASSQDTLAGGVQETQYF
>11|TRBD1|TRBJ1-1|TRBV7-9
TGTGCCAGCAGCCCCGGGACAGGCCTCTTTTTT
CASSPGTGLFF
>13|TRBD1|TRBJ2-7|TRBV7-2
TGTGCCAGCAGCTCGGGACAGAGGAGGGAGCAGTACTTC
CASSSGQRREQYF
>14|-|TRBJ1-1|TRBV19
TGTGCCAGCCAAACGGGTATTATGAACACTGAAGCTTTCTTT
CASQTGIMNTEAFF
>14|TRBD1|TRBJ2-1|TRBV10-3
TGTGCCATCAACCCCGGGACAGGGAAAAATGAGCAGTTCTTC
CAINPGTGKNEQFF
>14|-|TRBJ2-5|TRBV2
TGTGCCAGCAGAGAGTCAGGGGGGTGGGAGACCCAGTACTTC
CASRESGGWETQYF
>14|TRBD1|TRBJ1-2|TRBV6-5
TGTGCCAGCAGTTACTCGACAGGGGACTATGGCTACACCTTC
CASSYSTGDYGYTF
>19|TRBD2|TRBJ2-1|TRBV10-1
TGCGCCAGCAGCGCCGGGACTAGCGGGAGGACGGACTCCTACAATGAGCAGTTCTTC
CASSAGTSGRTDSYNEQFF
>13|TRBD1|TRBJ1-2|TRBV27
TGTGCCAGCAGCCGGGACAGTAACTATGGCTACACCTTC
CASSRDSNYGYTF
>14|-|TRBJ1-2|TRBV28
TGTGCCAGCAGTGCCGAGGGCCGCTACTATGGCTACACCTTC
CASSAEGRYYGYTF
>14|TRBD2|TRBJ2-7|TRBV11-2
TGTGCCAGCAGCTTAGGGGGGCTAGCGGGGGAGCAGTACTTC
CASSLGGLAGEQYF
>15|-|TRBJ2-4|TRBV28
TGTGCCAGCAGTTATACAGGGCTAGCCAAAAACATTCAGTACTTC
CASSYTGLAKNIQYF
>14|-|TRBJ2-3|TRBV5-4
TGTGCCAGCAGCCTAGACAGTAGGACAGATACGCAGTATTTT
CASSLDSRTDTQYF
>14|TRBD2|TRBJ2-3|TRBV2
TGTGCCAGCAGTGATCGGGGGGTCGCAGATACGCAGTATTTT
CASSDRGVADTQYF
>13|TRBD2|TRBJ2-1|TRBV10-3
TGTGCCAACGCGGGACTAGCGGACAATGAGCAGTTCTTC
CANAGLADNEQFF
>12|-|TRBJ2-5|TRBV6-1
TGTGCCAGCAGTGAATTAGTCGAGACCCAGTACTTC
CASSELVETQYF
>16|-|TRBJ1-2|TRBV29-1
TGCAGCGTTGAAGGTCGGGTAAAAGAAAACAACTATGGCTACACCTTC
CSVEGRVKENNYGYTF
>15|TRBD2|TRBJ2-3|TRBV19
TGTGCCAGTAGTCCCCTAGCGGGAAGCACAGATACGCAGTATTTT
CASSPLAGSTDTQYF
>13|TRBD1|TRBJ1-1|TRBV2
TGTGCCAACCTAGAGAGGGGGCGCACTGAAGCTTTCTTT
CANLERGRTEAFF
>15|-|TRBJ2-1|TRBV4-2
TGTGCCAGCAGCAGGGGGGACAGCTCCTACAATGAGCAGTTCTTC
CASSRGDSSYNEQFF
>14|-|TRBJ1-3|TRBV9
TGTGCCAGCAGCGTAGGTGGGCAAGGAAACACCATATATTTT
CASSVGGQGNTIYF
>13|-|TRBJ1-1|TRBV18
TGTGCCAGCTCACCCAACAGTAACACTGAAGCTTTCTTT
CASSPNSNTEAFF
>15|TRBD2|TRBJ2-7|TRBV7-9
TGTGCCAGCAGCTTTCAGGCGGGAGGGGGAACCGAGCAGTACTTC
CASSFQAGGGTEQYF
>15|TRBD2|TRBJ2-1|TRBV19
TGTGCCAGTAATCAGGGACGGGAGGGATACAATGAGCAGTTCTTC
CASNQGREGYNEQFF
>13|TRBD2|TRBJ2-1|TRBV7-2
TGTGCCAGCAGCTGGTCGGGGGGGAATGAGCAGTTCTTC
CASSWSGGNEQFF
>13|-|TRBJ1-5|TRBV28
TGTGCCAGCACCCCGGCGAGCGGTCAGCCCCAGCATTTT
CASTPASGQPQHF
>13|TRBD2|TRBJ2-2|TRBV6-6
TGTGCCATGGGACTAGCTAACACCGGGGAGCTGTTTTTT
CAMGLANTGELFF
>14|-|TRBJ2-4|TRBV6-4
TGTGCCAGCAGTGATCACAAGAGAGGAAACATTCAGTACTTC
CASSDHKRGNIQYF
>13|-|TRBJ2-4|TRBV2
TGTGCCAGCAGTGTTTATCGCGGAAACATTCAGTACTTC
CASSVYRGNIQYF
>16|TRBD1|TRBJ2-7|TRBV10-3
TGTGCCATCAGTGAGGGGGGACAGGGGAGCCCCTACGAGCAGTACTTC
CAISEGGQGSPYEQYF
>11|-|TRBJ2-5|TRBV6-1
TGTGCCAGCACCTTGGCAGAGACCCAGTACTTC
CASTLAETQYF
>16|TRBD2|TRBJ2-7|TRBV19
TGTGCCAGTAGTATAGTACCTCTAGCGGGAGTTGGTGAGCAGTACTTC
CASSIVPLAGVGEQYF
>13|TRBD1|TRBJ2-5|TRBV28
TGTGCCAGCAGTCCCCCGACAGGGGAGACCCAGTACTTC
CASSPPTGETQYF
>14|-|TRBJ1-4|TRBV5-1
TGCGCCAGCCGCCGACAGGAAGTCGTCGAAAAACTGTTTTTT
CASRRQEVVEKLFF
>13|-|TRBJ1-1|TRBV7-9
TGTGCCAGCAGCTTTTTCGGGAACACTGAAGCTTTCTTT
CASSFFGNTEAFF
>16|TRBD1|TRBJ2-2|TRBV4-2
TGTGCCAGCAGCCAGGCGACAGGGTCGAGCACCGGGGAGCTGTTTTTT
CASSQATGSSTGELFF
>15|-|TRBJ1-2|TRBV5-5
TGTGCCAGCGGCAACCAGCTCTCGGGAGACTATGGCTACACCTTC
CASGNQLSGDYGYTF
>15|TRBD1|TRBJ1-2|TRBV2
TGTGCCAGCGGCCTAACAGGGGGCGAAGACTATGGCTACACCTTC
CASGLTGGEDYGYTF
>13|TRBD2|TRBJ2-1|TRBV7-6
TGTGCCAGCAGCTCCGGGACTAGCGGGGTGCAGTTCTTC
CASSSGTSGVQFF
>13|-|TRBJ1-2|TRBV27
TGTGCCAGCAGTTCTCAACCGGACACCCTCTACACCTTC
CASSSQPDTLYTF
>15|TRBD2|TRBJ2-1|TRBV7-9
TGTGCCAGCAGCTCCTCTGGCGGGAGGGGTATTGAGCAGTTCTTC
CASSSSGGRGIEQFF